Below are 29 T cell receptor beta chains sequenced from a single sample in a study of cytomegalovirus exposure and HLA in healthy donors. In the PCR, 60 Vbeta and 13 Jbeta primers were used. Method: immunoSEQ multiplex PCR; TCRdb's copy keeps in-frame clones and lacks some. The data contain 200,000 or so clones, 78% of them singletons. Sample: PBMCs. The receptors were gathered from a young woman in good health and CMV-seropositive.

The CDR3 DNA sequence: TGTGCCAGTAGCTTCGACGACAGACATAATTCACCCCTCCACTTT. Protein sequence: CASSFDDRHNSPLHF. V gene TRBV19 combines with J gene TRBJ1-6; maybe TRBD1 (5 bases). V dropped 6 bases and J dropped 5 bases, with 14 bases sitting between them. CDR3 length: 15 amino acids. The V gene's germline CDR1 is LNHDA and CDR2 SQIVND (reference sequence).

The chain's CDR3 is CATSRSGLAGVEQYF. In DNA form, the CDR3 reads TGTGCCACCAGCAGATCGGGACTAGCGGGAGTCGAGCAGTACTTC. This chain links TRBV15 with TRBJ2-7, with 14 bases matching TRBD2. The V gene's germline CDR1 is LNHNV and CDR2 YYDKDF (reference sequence). V lost 2 bases to trimming and J lost 6 bases; unmatched junction nucleotides: 3. The CDR3 has 15 residues.

This rearrangement joins TRBV7-2 to TRBJ2-4; tentatively, D is TRBD2 (5 bases). The length of the CDR3 is 14 residues. From germline, CDR1 is SGHTA and CDR2 FQGNSA. Trimming stripped 6 bases from V and 1 base from J, with 10 bases between. CDR3 amino acids: CASSGTGAKNIQYF. The CDR3 bases are TGTGCCAGCAGTGGAACGGGGGCCAAAAACATTCAGTACTTC. Full variable domain (rest looked up from reference TRBV7-2 and TRBJ2-4): GAGVSQSPSNKVTEKGKDVELRCDPISGHTALYWYRQSLGQGLEFLIYFQGNSAPDKSGLPSDRFSAERTGGSVSTLTIQRTQQEDSAVYLCASSGTGAKNIQYFGAGTRLSVL.

The chain links TRBV27 to TRBJ2-7; the match to TRBD2 covers 14 bases. CDR1 is MNHEY, CDR2 SMNVEV, per germline (reference sequence). The CDR3 sequence is 17 residues long. Trimming took 6 bases from V and 6 from J; bases not matched to a gene: 13. This chain's CDR3 is CASRRTSGRHLGLEQYF. The CDR3 region has the DNA TGTGCCAGCAGGCGGACTAGCGGGAGGCATTTAGGGCTCGAGCAGTACTTC.

CDR3 DNA sequence: TGTGCCAGCAGTTCCACAGATGCAACTAATGAAAAACTGTTTTTT. It yields the protein CASSSTDATNEKLFF. V gene TRBV28 combines with J gene TRBJ1-4; D is unresolved. CDR3 length: 15 residues. Germline V gene lookup returns CDR1 MDHEN and CDR2 SYDVKM. Trimming pared 4 bases from V and 0 bases from J, leaving 9 bases between.

This clone was observed once. CDR3 amino acids: CASSPSGRNQETQYF. The CDR3 DNA is TGTGCCAGCAGCCCTAGCGGGAGAAACCAAGAGACCCAGTACTTC. The V gene is TRBV11-2, the J gene TRBJ2-5, with 10 bases lining up with TRBD2. V dropped 5 bases and J dropped 0; count of bases not matched to a gene: 3. Looked up from germline, CDR1 is SGHAT and CDR2 is FQNNGV. The CDR3 covers 15 residues.

The chain links TRBV5-4 to TRBJ2-3, with D possibly matching TRBD2 (5 bases). Germline CDR1 SGHNT, CDR2 YYREEE (reference sequence). CDR3 length: 14 residues. Trimming removed 2 bases from V and 1 base from J, with 8 bases in between. CDR3 loop: CASSLPAGTDTQYF. The CDR3, as DNA: TGTGCCAGCAGCTTACCAGCGGGCACAGATACGCAGTATTTT. The whole variable domain, remainder taken from reference TRBV5-4 and TRBJ2-3, is ETGVTQSPTHLIKTRGQQVTLRCSSQSGHNTVSWYQQALGQGPQFIFQYYREEENGRGNFPPRFSGLQFPNYSSELNVNALELDDSALYLCASSLPAGTDTQYFGPGTRLTVL.

This clone occurred once. This chain connects TRBV10-3 to TRBJ1-1; 8 positions match TRBD1. V trimming: 2 bases; J trimming: 2 bases; junction bases outside the gene matches: 7. CDR3 length: 16 residues. Per germline, CDR1 ENHRY and CDR2 SYGVKD. CDR3 coding DNA: TGTGCCATCAGTGAGACCCCAGGGGGCGAAAACACTGAAGCTTTCTTT. Its protein is CAISETPGGENTEAFF.

The V gene is TRBV18, the J gene TRBJ1-1; D not certain. The CDR3 totals 14 residues. V dropped 3 bases and J dropped 4 bases, with 12 bases sitting between them. Germline CDR1 reads KGHSH; CDR2 reads LQKENI. The CDR3 sequence: CASSPSEAGTEAFF. CDR3 in DNA: TGTGCCAGCTCACCGTCTGAGGCGGGCACTGAAGCTTTCTTT.

This clone was recorded only once. V is TRBV7-9 and J is TRBJ1-6; D possibly corresponds to TRBD1 (5 bases). Between the trimmed V and J ends, which lost 4 bases and 0 bases, there was a span of 7 bases. The CDR3 has 15 amino acids. Germline values: CDR1 SEHNR, CDR2 FQNEAQ (reference sequence). The DNA of the CDR3 is TGTGCCAGCAGCTATCAGGGCTCCTATAATTCACCCCTCCACTTT. Protein: CASSYQGSYNSPLHF. Looking up the rest from reference TRBV7-9 and TRBJ1-6 gives the full variable domain: DTGVSQNPRHKITKRGQNVTFRCDPISEHNRLYWYRQTLGQGPEFLTYFQNEAQLEKSRLLSDRFSAERPKGSFSTLEIQRTEQGDSAMYLCASSYQGSYNSPLHFGNGTRLTVT.

This clone showed up just once. CDR3 protein: CASSEDRGLGGELFF. The CDR3 DNA is TGTGCCAGCAGTGAAGACAGGGGGCTGGGCGGGGAGCTGTTTTTT. The J gene is TRBJ2-2, the V gene TRBV2; TRBD1 aligns across 9 bases. The germline gives CDR1 SNHLY, CDR2 FYNNEI. This CDR3 is 15 amino acids long. The V segment lost 1 base and the J segment 7 bases; nucleotides outside the gene matches: 4.

The chain joins TRBV28 to TRBJ1-4; D ambiguous. Trimming removed 3 bases at V and 7 bases at J, with 12 bases between. The germline CDR1 and CDR2 sequences are MDHEN and SYDVKM. This CDR3 is built from 14 residues. CDR3 in amino acids: CASSLGGEAEKLFF. In nucleotides, the CDR3 is TGTGCCAGCAGTTTGGGCGGGGAGGCTGAAAAACTGTTTTTT.

The genes are TRBV10-3 and TRBJ2-5; maybe TRBD2 (7 bases). This CDR3 region has 14 residues. CDR1 is ENHRY, CDR2 SYGVKD, per germline. The V gene lost 4 bases and the J gene lost 5 bases, with 14 bases spanning the gap. The CDR3 loop is CAISGRGASETQYF. The CDR3 DNA sequence: TGTGCCATCAGTGGTCGGGGGGCTTCGGAGACCCAGTACTTC.

This chain links TRBV5-3 with TRBJ2-7, with a weak D call TRBD2 (6 bases). TRBV5-3 is labeled an ORF, and its function is uncertain. Trimming cost V 3 bases and J 5 bases, with 21 bases left between them. The CDR3 runs 16 residues. The CDR3 nucleotides read TGTGCCAGAAGCTGCAAGGCAGGGCGGGATTCTCACGAGCAGTACTTC. Amino acids: CARSCKAGRDSHEQYF.

The V gene is TRBV11-2, the J gene TRBJ1-2; D might be TRBD1 (5 bases). Deletions cut 3 bases from V and 5 bases from J, with 16 bases between. CDR1 SGHAT and CDR2 FQNNGV come from the germline V gene. The CDR3 is made up of 15 amino acids. The CDR3 spells CASSFLQDTPYGYTF. The CDR3 nucleotides read TGTGCCAGCAGCTTCTTACAGGACACCCCGTATGGCTACACCTTC.

The genes are TRBV29-1 and TRBJ2-1; 9 nucleotides align to TRBD1. Germline V gene data show CDR1 as SQVTM and CDR2 as ANQGSEA. Unmatched junction bases numbered 1, after V lost 6 bases and J lost 7 bases. The CDR3 runs 11 residues. This chain's CDR3 is CSVDRGNEQFF. CDR3 DNA sequence: TGCAGCGTGGACAGGGGAAATGAGCAGTTCTTC.

The chain is built from TRBV10-1 and TRBJ2-1, with a possible D match to TRBD2 (5 bases). Germline V gives CDR1 WNHNN, CDR2 SYGVQD (reference sequence). V was trimmed by 9 bases and J by 4 bases, leaving 16 bases between them. The CDR3 covers 14 residues. The CDR3 is CASGSSIDYNEQFF. CDR3 in DNA: TGCGCCAGTGGGAGCTCCATAGATTACAATGAGCAGTTCTTC.

This chain connects TRBV6-6 to TRBJ2-7, with D possibly being TRBD2 (6 bases). With 6 bases removed from V and 6 bases from J, the gap between germline ends came to 12 bases. The CDR3 consists of 12 residues. Germline lookup yields CDR1 MNHNY and CDR2 SVGAGI (reference sequence). Here the CDR3 reads CASSLSEGEQYF. The CDR3 DNA reads as TGTGCCAGCAGCCTTTCGGAGGGCGAGCAGTACTTC.

This clone has more than one count but fewer than ten. The rearrangement uses TRBV5-6 and TRBJ1-5; TRBD1 matches at 7 bases. Germline V gene data show CDR1 as SGHDT and CDR2 as YYEEEE. The CDR3 contains 17 residues. Germline trimming cut 0 bases from V and 5 bases from J; bases unmatched to any gene: 11. The CDR3 protein is CASSLGSWATGYQPQHF. In nucleotides, the CDR3 is TGTGCCAGCAGCTTGGGGTCCTGGGCGACAGGGTATCAGCCCCAGCATTTT.

The genes are TRBV5-1 and TRBJ2-5; D possibly corresponds to TRBD2 (5 bases). This CDR3 contains 13 residues. V gave up 6 bases and J gave up 3 bases, with 12 bases separating them. The germline gives CDR1 SGHRS, CDR2 YFSETQ. The CDR3 nucleotides are TGCGCCAGCAATGGCGGGTCGGAAGAGACCCAGTACTTC. Translating gives CASNGGSEETQYF.

This clone has just one count. The chain has TRBV2 and TRBJ2-7; D unclear. V shed 7 bases and J shed 10 bases, with 17 bases lying between them. The germline gives CDR1 SNHLY, CDR2 FYNNEI. The CDR3 runs to 12 residues. The CDR3 sequence is CASTPSPSSQYF. In nucleotides, the CDR3 is TGTGCCAGCACTCCCAGTCCCTCTAGTCAGTACTTC.

The chain couples TRBV5-1 to TRBJ1-2; 7 nucleotides agree with TRBD1. J lost 6 bases, V lost 3 bases, and 8 bases had no gene match. The germline CDR1 and CDR2 sequences are SGHRS and YFSETQ. The CDR3 totals 14 residues. Here the CDR3 reads CASSSTIQGHGYTF. CDR3 bases: TGCGCCAGCAGCTCTACCATACAGGGGCATGGCTACACCTTC.

This sequence joins TRBV6-1 and TRBJ2-7; 7 bases fit TRBD1. Trimming removed 6 bases from V and 0 bases from J; junction bases left unmatched: 5. The CDR3 is 14 amino acids. Germline V gene data show CDR1 as MNHNS and CDR2 as SASEGT. The CDR3, as DNA: TGTGCCAGCAGGGGACAGTCGAGCTCCTACGAGCAGTACTTC. Translated, it gives CASRGQSSSYEQYF.

The DNA for the CDR3 is TGTGCCAGCAGCTTACGCCAGGGGATACCCTACGAGCAGTACTTC. This sequence encodes CASSLRQGIPYEQYF. V gene TRBV11-1 combines with J gene TRBJ2-7; D is perhaps TRBD1 (6 bases). The CDR3 length is 15 residues. CDR1 and CDR2 from the germline V gene are SGHAT and FQDESV (reference sequence). Trimming took off 2 bases at V and 2 bases at J, with 13 bases between the two ends.

V usage is TRBV5-6 and J usage is TRBJ1-3; possibly TRBD1 for D (6 bases). Trimming stripped 0 bases from V and 8 bases from J, with 18 bases between. The CDR3 sequence is 16 residues long. Germline lookup yields CDR1 SGHDT and CDR2 YYEEEE. The CDR3 region is CASSLEVGRGPDTIYF. As DNA, the CDR3 is TGTGCCAGCAGCTTGGAGGTCGGCAGGGGTCCGGACACCATATATTTT.

The chain recombines TRBV7-8 with TRBJ2-1, with 9 nucleotides matching TRBD2. The length of the CDR3 is 16 residues. Germline V gives CDR1 SGHVS, CDR2 FQNEAQ. Trimming cost V 1 base and J 9 bases; bases outside gene matches: 10. CDR3 sequence reads: CASSLDSAGGLGEQFF. CDR3 sequence (DNA): TGTGCCAGCAGCTTAGACTCCGCGGGGGGGCTAGGTGAGCAGTTCTTC.

This chain links TRBV5-1 with TRBJ2-2; TRBD2 aligns across 9 bases. With V trimmed by 3 bases and J by 7 bases, 7 bases remained unmatched. Germline CDR1 SGHRS, CDR2 YFSETQ. The CDR3 runs to 15 residues. The CDR3 DNA reads TGCGCCAGCAGCTCCGGGACTAGCTGGTACGGGGAGCTGTTTTTT. Its translation is CASSSGTSWYGELFF.

The chain carries TRBV6-1 and TRBJ2-5; no firm D call. The V gene's germline CDR1 is MNHNS and CDR2 SASEGT. This CDR3 spans 13 amino acids. Deletions cut 6 bases from V and 6 bases from J, with 14 bases between. CDR3 nucleotides: TGTGCCAGCAGCCACCTCCAGGCGAAGACCCAGTACTTC. Protein: CASSHLQAKTQYF.

This chain connects TRBV7-6 to TRBJ2-7, with 9 bases fitting TRBD1. The length of the CDR3 is 19 residues. CDR1 and CDR2 (germline): SGHVS, FNYEAQ. With V trimmed by 3 bases and J by 3 bases, 18 bases remained unmatched. CDR3 in amino acids: CASSLAVDRGLAALYEQYF. CDR3 bases: TGTGCCAGCAGCTTGGCGGTGGACAGGGGTCTAGCGGCCCTCTACGAGCAGTACTTC. The whole variable domain, remainder taken from reference TRBV7-6 and TRBJ2-7, is GAGVSQSPRYKVTKRGQDVALRCDPISGHVSLYWYRQALGQGPEFLTYFNYEAQQDKSGLPNDRFSAERPEGSISTLTIQRTEQRDSAMYRCASSLAVDRGLAALYEQYFGPGTRLTVT.